Sequencing of this T cell receptor beta chain was carried out in a study of technical replicates of blood from several donors. This CDR3 has 15 residues. Germline values: CDR1 SGHKS, CDR2 YYEKEE (reference sequence). The ends lost 4 bases at V and 10 bases at J; junction bases unmatched: 10. This table comes from immunoSEQ multiplex PCR, and its TCRdb copy is limited to in-frame clones, with some not included. The table shows some 80,000 clones, with less than 95% occurring only once. This clone was detected only once. V gene TRBV5-5 combines with J gene TRBJ2-3; 12 bases fit TRBD1. Sequencing input: T cells isolated from PBMCs. This clonotype was obtained from a human donor in good health. The CDR3 region has the DNA TGTGCCAGCAGCCTCCGGGACAGGGGGCTTCGGCCGCAGTATTTT. This codes for CASSLRDRGLRPQYF.